This T cell receptor (beta chain) comes out of a study of T-cell reconstitution after alpha-beta-depleted transplantation in children. The TCRbeta library incorporated unique molecular identifiers. TCRdb processed the PCR reads anew with MiXCR; each CDR3 protein has one entry. The data show about 980,000 distinct CDR3 sequences, about 29% seen once. A few counts support this clonotype. Germline V gene sequence: CDR1 MGHRA, CDR2 YSYEKL. CDR3 length: 17 residues. V lost 0 bases, J lost 8 bases, and 19 bases lay in between. The chain carries TRBV4-1 and TRBJ1-4; weak D call: TRBD1 (5 bases). Sequencing used PBMCs, mostly from graft donor cells, obtained 360 days after TCRalphabeta/CD19-depleted stem cell transplant. The receptor was isolated from a boy less than two years old who had a stem cell transplant for SCID, so the T cells may come from the graft donor. For the CDR3, the DNA is TGCGCCAGCAGCCAAGATCCCCAGGGCCTCCGGGGAGAAAAACTGTTTTTT. Encoded protein: CASSQDPQGLRGEKLFF.